A single sample gave rise to the 22 T cell receptor beta chains below, sequenced in a study of regulatory T cells in long-lasting Graves disease. Library construction for TCR beta used iRepertoire HTBI primers and Arm-PCR of CDR3 regions. From the multiplex PCR reads, TCRdb called clonotypes with MiXCR, one entry per CDR3 protein. Of about 470,000 distinct CDR3 sequences in the sample, about 22% were seen once. Time point indicated: persistent/refractory GD, antithyroid drugs over 5 years with positive TRAb. Preparation of the TCR library used RNA extracted from PBMCs. The sequenced sample was peripheral blood mononuclear cells (PBMCs), obtained when the disease was refractory, from a patient treated with antithyroid drugs. Receptors originate from a female donor with Graves disease.

This clonotype was counted a few times. V usage is TRBV19 and J usage is TRBJ2-7, with D perhaps assigned TRBD1 or TRBD2 (5 bases each). The CDR3 length is 13 residues. V lost 5 bases and J lost 1, with 9 bases in between. The germline V gene encodes CDR1 LNHDA and CDR2 SQIVND (reference sequence). As DNA, the CDR3 is TGTGCCAGTAGTCGGGACGGGTCCTACGAGCAGTACTTC. Encoded protein: CASSRDGSYEQYF. The full variable domain, its missing parts supplied by reference TRBV19 and TRBJ2-7, is DGGITQSPKYLFRKEGQNVTLSCEQNLNHDAMYWYRQDPGQGLRLIYYSQIVNDFQKGDIAEGYSVSREKKESFPLTVTSAQKNPTAFYLCASSRDGSYEQYFGPGTRLTVT.

This clonotype was observed a handful of times. A much more abundant neighbour one base away suggests this may be a read error. The genes are TRBV28 and TRBJ1-5; 11 positions match TRBD1. The junction had 5 bases not matched to a gene; V was cut back by 6 bases and J by 7 bases. CDR1 and CDR2 from the germline V gene are MDHEN and SYDVKM. CDR3 size: 14 residues. CDR3 loop: CASRDRGHEQPQHF. The CDR3 nucleotides read TGTGCCAGCAGGGACAGGGGGCATGAGCAGCCCCAGCATTTT. Together with reference TRBV28 and TRBJ1-5, the CDR3 gives the full variable domain: DVKVTQSSRYLVKRTGEKVFLECVQDMDHENMFWYRQDPGLGLRLIYFSYDVKMKEKGDIPEGYSVSREKKERFSLILESASTNQTSMYLCASRDRGHEQPQHFGDGTRLSIL.

This clonotype has a handful of counts. This rearrangement joins TRBV9 to TRBJ1-6; 11 bases map to TRBD1. This CDR3 contains 15 residues. Trimming cost V 3 bases and J 8 bases; bases outside gene matches: 4. The germline V gene encodes CDR1 SGDLS and CDR2 YYNGEE. CDR3 residues: CASSEGTGGYSPLHF. In DNA form, the CDR3 reads TGTGCCAGCAGCGAGGGGACAGGGGGTTATTCACCCCTCCACTTT.

This clonotype was seen at least ten times. The chain links TRBV6-5 to TRBJ1-2, with a possible D match to TRBD1 (6 bases). Between the trimmed V and J ends, which lost 2 bases and 7 bases, there was a span of 11 bases. Germline-derived CDR1 and CDR2 are MNHEY and SVGAGI. This CDR3 spans 13 amino acids. CDR3 sequence: CASSYEGGLGYTF. CDR3 coding DNA: TGTGCCAGCAGTTACGAGGGGGGGCTTGGCTACACCTTC.

The table lists this clonotype with a few counts. The genes are TRBV5-1 and TRBJ1-6; TRBD1 aligns across 8 bases. Trimming took 6 bases from V and 6 from J; bases not matched to a gene: 11. The CDR3 length is 16 residues. Germline V gene data show CDR1 as SGHRS and CDR2 as YFSETQ. Here the CDR3 DNA reads TGCGCCAGCAAGCCTACACCGGGACAGGTTAATTCACCCCTCCACTTT. Protein: CASKPTPGQVNSPLHF.

The chain combines TRBV7-3 with TRBJ2-5, with TRBD1 as a possible D gene (5 bases). CDR3 length: 13 amino acids. From germline, CDR1 is SGHTA and CDR2 FQGTGA. V dropped 3 bases and J dropped 5 bases, with 10 bases sitting between them. The CDR3: CASSFRQGETQYF. The DNA for the CDR3 is TGTGCCAGCAGCTTCCGTCAGGGTGAGACCCAGTACTTC.

This sequence joins TRBV7-3 and TRBJ2-7; D is perhaps TRBD1 or TRBD2 (5 bases each). This CDR3 is 15 amino acids long. The ends were cut back, 5 bases at V and 3 bases at J, with 17 bases in the middle. Germline assignment: CDR1 SGHTA and CDR2 FQGTGA. As DNA, the CDR3 is TGTGCCAGCAGCCAACTTGGGGACGGATTCTACGAGCAGTACTTC. Its translation: CASSQLGDGFYEQYF.

V is TRBV7-9 and J is TRBJ1-3; no reliable D call. V was cut by 5 bases and J by 0 bases, with 14 bases left in between. The CDR3 loop spans 16 amino acids. CDR1 is SEHNR and CDR2 is FQNEAQ in the germline V gene (reference sequence). For the CDR3, the DNA is TGTGCCAGCAGCGCAGTGGGCCAGAGCTCTGGAAACACCATATATTTT. Residues: CASSAVGQSSGNTIYF.

This clonotype was recorded at least ten times. The chain couples TRBV2 to TRBJ1-5, with 10 positions matching TRBD1. The V and J ends lost 7 bases and 0 bases, in that order; junction bases with no gene match: 6. The CDR3 is made up of 16 amino acids. Germline lookup yields CDR1 SNHLY and CDR2 FYNNEI. The CDR3 DNA reads as TGTGCCAGCATTCCGGGACAGGGGAATAGCAATCAGCCCCAGCATTTT. Its translation: CASIPGQGNSNQPQHF.

This clonotype was detected only a few times. This chain links TRBV19 with TRBJ1-5; D remains ambiguous. The germline CDR1 and CDR2 sequences are LNHDA and SQIVND (reference sequence). Deletions cut 4 bases from V and 6 bases from J, with 19 bases between. This CDR3 spans 16 amino acids. This CDR3 is CASSTHLRVLGQPQHF. The CDR3 DNA sequence: TGTGCCAGTAGTACACATCTAAGGGTTTTGGGTCAGCCCCAGCATTTT.

In its sample, this clonotype was seen many times. This sequence joins TRBV2 and TRBJ1-6, with 10 bases that match TRBD1. Germline V lookup: CDR1 SNHLY, CDR2 FYNNEI. Trimming took 6 bases from V and 4 from J; bases not matched to a gene: 15. The CDR3 loop spans 19 amino acids. The DNA of the CDR3 is TGTGCCAGCAGCGGCGGGACAGGGGCCACCTCTTTTTATAATTCACCCCTCCACTTT. Its protein is CASSGGTGATSFYNSPLHF.

The chain employs TRBV6-2 or TRBV6-3 and TRBJ1-2, with TRBD1 as a possible D gene (5 bases). Germline values: CDR1 MNHEY, CDR2 SVGEGT. Trimming took off 3 bases at V and 5 bases at J, with 10 bases between the two ends. The CDR3 sequence is 13 residues long. The CDR3 here is CASSYSTGYGYTF. The CDR3 nucleotides read TGTGCCAGCAGTTATTCAACAGGATATGGCTACACCTTC.

This clonotype was recorded many times. V usage is TRBV7-3 and J usage is TRBJ1-1; possible D gene TRBD1, 5 bases. CDR3 length equals 15 residues. The V end was cut by 1 base, the J end by 1 base, with 10 bases between. Germline V gene data show CDR1 as SGHTA and CDR2 as FQGTGA. As DNA, the CDR3 is TGTGCCAGCAGCTTAAACGCGGGGGGGAACACTGAAGCTTTCTTT. It yields the protein CASSLNAGGNTEAFF. Full variable domain (outside the CDR3, taken from reference TRBV7-3 and TRBJ1-1): GAGVSQTPSNKVTEKGKYVELRCDPISGHTALYWYRQSLGQGPEFLIYFQGTGAADDSGLPNDRFFAVRPEGSVSTLKIQRTERGDSAVYLCASSLNAGGNTEAFFGQGTRLTVV.

This clonotype was recorded a few times. This sequence joins TRBV28 and TRBJ2-6, with D possibly matching TRBD1 (6 bases). Looked up from germline, CDR1 is MDHEN and CDR2 is SYDVKM. The CDR3 extends over 17 amino acids. The germline V and J ends were trimmed by 3 bases and 2 bases, with 14 bases remaining between them. The CDR3 coding sequence is TGTGCCAGCAGTTTCCAACAGGGTACGCCTGGGGCCAACGTCCTGACTTTC. Its protein product is CASSFQQGTPGANVLTF.

This clonotype was observed a few times. This sequence joins TRBV6-5 and TRBJ2-7; TRBD1 matches 8 bases. This CDR3 spans 17 amino acids. Losses at the gene ends were 2 bases for V and 4 bases for J; bases not matched to a gene: 13. CDR1 and CDR2 (germline): MNHEY, SVGAGI. DNA of the CDR3: TGTGCCAGCAGTTACAGATTTGAGGGACAGGAAATTTACGAGCAGTACTTC. Amino acid sequence: CASSYRFEGQEIYEQYF.

The genes are TRBV12-3 or TRBV12-4 and TRBJ1-2; 9 nucleotides align to TRBD1. The junction had 8 bases not matched to a gene; V was cut back by 2 bases and J by 7 bases. The CDR3 extends over 15 amino acids. This CDR3 is CASSLSPQGAGGYTF. CDR3 nucleotide sequence: TGTGCCAGCAGTTTATCCCCACAGGGGGCGGGTGGCTACACCTTC.

This clonotype was counted between two and nine times. This sequence joins TRBV27 and TRBJ2-2; no definite D call. The CDR3 contains 16 residues. The V gene lost 3 bases and the J gene lost 3 bases, with 14 bases spanning the gap. Germline V CDR1 and CDR2: MNHEY, SMNVEV (reference sequence). The CDR3 loop reads CASSLIATEHTGELFF. The CDR3 DNA sequence: TGTGCCAGCAGTTTGATTGCGACCGAACACACCGGGGAGCTGTTTTTT.

The rearrangement links TRBV12-3 or TRBV12-4 to TRBJ2-1; possibly TRBD2 for D (5 bases). The CDR3 contains 15 residues. Trimming removed 7 bases from V and 5 bases from J, with 18 bases in between. CDR3 coding DNA: TGTGCCAGCACCCCGAGCCTGGGGAGCCACAATGAGCAGTTCTTC. Its translation is CASTPSLGSHNEQFF.

This clonotype has a count of ten or more. This chain connects TRBV28 to TRBJ1-5; D may be TRBD1 (5 bases). With 4 bases removed from V and 1 base from J, the gap between germline ends came to 17 bases. The CDR3 is made up of 17 amino acids. Germline V lookup: CDR1 MDHEN, CDR2 SYDVKM. The CDR3 DNA follows: TGTGCCAGCAGTTCCTCCCGGGGGGGTTCGAGCAATCAGCCCCAGCATTTT. This sequence encodes CASSSSRGGSSNQPQHF.

The chain couples TRBV13 to TRBJ2-5; D unresolved. Germline CDR1 reads PRHDT; CDR2 reads FYEKMQ (reference sequence). This CDR3 has 15 amino acids. The V gene lost 3 bases and the J gene lost 5 bases, with 16 bases spanning the gap. The DNA for the CDR3 is TGTGCCAGCAGCTTGGCCCGCAGTTATGGGGAGACCCAGTACTTC. Translating it yields CASSLARSYGETQYF.

This clonotype has just a few counts. The chain combines TRBV7-3 with TRBJ1-2; no reliable D call. Between the trimmed V and J ends, which lost 5 bases and 6 bases, there was a span of 13 bases. The CDR3 totals 13 residues. CDR1 SGHTA and CDR2 FQGTGA come from the germline V gene. Here the CDR3 DNA reads TGTGCCAGCAGCCTAAGCGGTGGAAATGGCTACACCTTC. Translated: CASSLSGGNGYTF.

The chain couples TRBV12-3 or TRBV12-4 to TRBJ2-3, with 9 bases that match TRBD2. The CDR3 length is 15 residues. Trimming cost V 4 bases and J 2 bases; bases outside gene matches: 4. The CDR3: CASSSRLAATDTQYF. The DNA for the CDR3 is TGTGCCAGCAGTTCCCGACTAGCGGCCACAGATACGCAGTATTTT.